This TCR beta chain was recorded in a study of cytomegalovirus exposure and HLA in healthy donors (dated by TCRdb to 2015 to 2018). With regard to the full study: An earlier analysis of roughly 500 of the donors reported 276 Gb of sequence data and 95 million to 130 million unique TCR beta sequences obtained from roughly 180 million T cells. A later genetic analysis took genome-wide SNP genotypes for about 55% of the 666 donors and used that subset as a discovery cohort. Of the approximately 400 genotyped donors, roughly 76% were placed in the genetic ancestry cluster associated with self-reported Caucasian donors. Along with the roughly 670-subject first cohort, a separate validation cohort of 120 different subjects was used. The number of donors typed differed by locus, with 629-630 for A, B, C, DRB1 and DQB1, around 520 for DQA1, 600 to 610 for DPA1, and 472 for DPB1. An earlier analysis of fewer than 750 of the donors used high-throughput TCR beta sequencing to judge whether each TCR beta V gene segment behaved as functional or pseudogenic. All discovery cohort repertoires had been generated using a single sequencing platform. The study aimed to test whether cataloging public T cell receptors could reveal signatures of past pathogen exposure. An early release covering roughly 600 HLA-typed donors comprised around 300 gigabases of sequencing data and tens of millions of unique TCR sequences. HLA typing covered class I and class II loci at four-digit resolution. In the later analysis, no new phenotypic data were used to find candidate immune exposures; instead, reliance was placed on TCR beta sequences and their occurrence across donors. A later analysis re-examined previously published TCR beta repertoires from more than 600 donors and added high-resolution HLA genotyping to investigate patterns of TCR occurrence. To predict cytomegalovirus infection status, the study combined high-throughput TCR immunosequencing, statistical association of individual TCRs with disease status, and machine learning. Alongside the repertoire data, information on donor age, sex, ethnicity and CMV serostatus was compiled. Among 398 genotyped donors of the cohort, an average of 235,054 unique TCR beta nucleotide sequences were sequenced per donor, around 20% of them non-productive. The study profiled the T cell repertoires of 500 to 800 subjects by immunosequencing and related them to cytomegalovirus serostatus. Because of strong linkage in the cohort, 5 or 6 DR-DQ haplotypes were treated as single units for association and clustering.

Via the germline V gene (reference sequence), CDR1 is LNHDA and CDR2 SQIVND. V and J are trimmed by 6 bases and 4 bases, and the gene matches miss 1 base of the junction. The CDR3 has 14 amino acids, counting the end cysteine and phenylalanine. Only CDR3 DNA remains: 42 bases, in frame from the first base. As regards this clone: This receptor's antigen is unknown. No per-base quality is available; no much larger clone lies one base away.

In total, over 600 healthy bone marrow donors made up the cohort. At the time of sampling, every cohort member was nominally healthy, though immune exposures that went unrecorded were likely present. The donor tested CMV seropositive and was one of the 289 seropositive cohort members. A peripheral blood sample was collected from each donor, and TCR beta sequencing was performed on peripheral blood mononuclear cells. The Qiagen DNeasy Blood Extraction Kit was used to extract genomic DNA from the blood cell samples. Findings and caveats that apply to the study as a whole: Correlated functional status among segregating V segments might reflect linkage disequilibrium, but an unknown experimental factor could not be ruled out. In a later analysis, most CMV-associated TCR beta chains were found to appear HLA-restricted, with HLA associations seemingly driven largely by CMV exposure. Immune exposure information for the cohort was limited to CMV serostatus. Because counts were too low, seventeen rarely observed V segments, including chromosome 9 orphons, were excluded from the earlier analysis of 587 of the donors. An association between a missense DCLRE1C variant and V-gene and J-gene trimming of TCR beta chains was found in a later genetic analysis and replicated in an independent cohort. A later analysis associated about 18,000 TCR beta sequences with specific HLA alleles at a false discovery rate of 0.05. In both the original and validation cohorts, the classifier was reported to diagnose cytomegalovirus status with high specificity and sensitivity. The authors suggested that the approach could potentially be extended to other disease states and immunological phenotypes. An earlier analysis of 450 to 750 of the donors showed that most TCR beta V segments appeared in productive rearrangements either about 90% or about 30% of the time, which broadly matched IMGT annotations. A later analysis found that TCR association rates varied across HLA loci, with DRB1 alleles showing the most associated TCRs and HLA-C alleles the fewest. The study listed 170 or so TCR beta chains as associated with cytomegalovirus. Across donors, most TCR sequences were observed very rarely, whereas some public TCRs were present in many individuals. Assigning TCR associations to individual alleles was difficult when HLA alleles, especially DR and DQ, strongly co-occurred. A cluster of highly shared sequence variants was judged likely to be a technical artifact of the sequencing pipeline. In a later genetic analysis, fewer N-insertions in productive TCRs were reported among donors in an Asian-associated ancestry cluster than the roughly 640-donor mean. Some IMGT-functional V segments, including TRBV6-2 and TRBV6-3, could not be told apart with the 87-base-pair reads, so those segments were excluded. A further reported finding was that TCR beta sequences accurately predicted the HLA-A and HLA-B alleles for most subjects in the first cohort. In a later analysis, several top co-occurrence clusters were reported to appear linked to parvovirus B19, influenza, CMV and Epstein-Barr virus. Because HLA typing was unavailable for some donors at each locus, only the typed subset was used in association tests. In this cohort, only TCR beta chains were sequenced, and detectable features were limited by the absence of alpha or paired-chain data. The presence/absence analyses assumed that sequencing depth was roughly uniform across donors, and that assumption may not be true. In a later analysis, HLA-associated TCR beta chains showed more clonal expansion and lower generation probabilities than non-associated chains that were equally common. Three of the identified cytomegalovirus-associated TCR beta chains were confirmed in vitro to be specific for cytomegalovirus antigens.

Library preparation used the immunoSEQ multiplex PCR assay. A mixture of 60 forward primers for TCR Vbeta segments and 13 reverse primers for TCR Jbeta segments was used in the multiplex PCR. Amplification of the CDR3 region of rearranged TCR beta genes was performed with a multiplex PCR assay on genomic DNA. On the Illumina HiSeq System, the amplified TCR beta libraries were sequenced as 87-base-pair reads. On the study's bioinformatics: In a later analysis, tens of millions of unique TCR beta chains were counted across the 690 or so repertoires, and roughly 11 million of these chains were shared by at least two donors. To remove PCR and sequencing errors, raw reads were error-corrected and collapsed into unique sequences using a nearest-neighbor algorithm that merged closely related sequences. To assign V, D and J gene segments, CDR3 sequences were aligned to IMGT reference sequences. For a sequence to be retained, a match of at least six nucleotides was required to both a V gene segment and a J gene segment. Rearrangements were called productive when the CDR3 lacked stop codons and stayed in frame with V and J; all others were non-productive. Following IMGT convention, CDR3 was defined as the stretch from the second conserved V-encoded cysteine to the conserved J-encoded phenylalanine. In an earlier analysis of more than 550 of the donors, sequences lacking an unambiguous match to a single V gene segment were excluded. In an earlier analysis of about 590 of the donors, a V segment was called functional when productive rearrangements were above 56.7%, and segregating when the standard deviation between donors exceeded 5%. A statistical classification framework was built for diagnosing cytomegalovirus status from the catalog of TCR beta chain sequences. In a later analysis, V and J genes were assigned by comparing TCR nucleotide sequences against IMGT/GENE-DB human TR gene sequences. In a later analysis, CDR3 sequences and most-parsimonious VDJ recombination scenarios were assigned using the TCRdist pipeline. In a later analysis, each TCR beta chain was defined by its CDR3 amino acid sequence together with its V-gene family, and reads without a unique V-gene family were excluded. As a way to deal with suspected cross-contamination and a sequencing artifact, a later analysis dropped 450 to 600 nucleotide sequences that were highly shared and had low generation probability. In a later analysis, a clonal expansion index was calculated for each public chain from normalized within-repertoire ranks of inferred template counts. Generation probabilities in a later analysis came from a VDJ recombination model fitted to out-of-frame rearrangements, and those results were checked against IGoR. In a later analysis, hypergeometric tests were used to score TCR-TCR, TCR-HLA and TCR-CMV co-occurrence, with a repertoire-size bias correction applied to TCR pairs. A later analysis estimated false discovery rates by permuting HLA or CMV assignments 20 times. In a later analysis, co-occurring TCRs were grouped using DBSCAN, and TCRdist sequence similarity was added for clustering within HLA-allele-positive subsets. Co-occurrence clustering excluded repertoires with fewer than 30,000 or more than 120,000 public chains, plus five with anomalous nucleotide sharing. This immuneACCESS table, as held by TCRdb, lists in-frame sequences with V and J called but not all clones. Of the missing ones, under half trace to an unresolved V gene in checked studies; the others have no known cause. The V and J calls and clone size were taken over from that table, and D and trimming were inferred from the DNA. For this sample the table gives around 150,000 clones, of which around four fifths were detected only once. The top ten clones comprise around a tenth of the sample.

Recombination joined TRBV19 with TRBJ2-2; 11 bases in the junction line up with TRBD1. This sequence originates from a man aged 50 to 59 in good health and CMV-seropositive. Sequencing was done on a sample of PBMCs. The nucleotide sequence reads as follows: TGTGCCAGTAGGGACAGGGGGCGCACCGGGGAGCTGTTTTTT. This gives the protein CASRDRGRTGELFF.